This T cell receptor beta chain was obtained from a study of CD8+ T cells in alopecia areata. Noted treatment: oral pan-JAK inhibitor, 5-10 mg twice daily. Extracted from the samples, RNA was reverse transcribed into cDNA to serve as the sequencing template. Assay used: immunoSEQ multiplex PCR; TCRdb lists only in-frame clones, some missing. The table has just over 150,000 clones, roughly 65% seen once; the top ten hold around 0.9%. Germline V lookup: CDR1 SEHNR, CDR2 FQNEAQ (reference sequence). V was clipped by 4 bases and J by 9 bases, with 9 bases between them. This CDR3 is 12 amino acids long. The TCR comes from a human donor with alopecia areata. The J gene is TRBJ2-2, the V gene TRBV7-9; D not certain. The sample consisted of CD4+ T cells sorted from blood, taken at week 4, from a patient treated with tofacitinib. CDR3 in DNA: TGTGCCAGCAGCTCACGGTACCGGGAGCTGTTTTTT. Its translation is CASSSRYRELFF.